Shown below are 14 T cell receptor beta chains from a single sample sequenced in a study of blood T cell repertoires in COVID-19. Here immunoSEQ multiplex PCR was the method, and the copy in TCRdb shows in-frame clones only, minus some. In the table there are 440,000 or so clones, about 91% of which are singletons. Material: peripheral blood. These receptors all stem from a woman aged 40 to 55 with COVID-19, enrolled during active disease.

The rearrangement joins TRBV2 to TRBJ1-1; a weak D match, TRBD1 (5 bases). V shed 6 bases and J shed 1 base, with 15 bases lying between them. The length of the CDR3 is 15 residues. Germline values: CDR1 SNHLY, CDR2 FYNNEI. As DNA, the CDR3 is TGTGCCAGCAGACAAAACGTAGGGGAGAACACTGAAGCTTTCTTT. This gives the protein CASRQNVGENTEAFF.

The chain couples TRBV7-3 to TRBJ2-6; tentatively, D is TRBD1 (6 bases). Trimming stripped 5 bases from V and 0 bases from J, with 29 bases between. This CDR3 is built from 22 residues. Per germline, CDR1 SGHTA and CDR2 FQGTGA. CDR3 residues: CASSPLTSLNRDLHSGANVLTF. DNA for the CDR3: TGTGCCAGCAGCCCTCTAACATCACTGAACAGGGATCTACACTCTGGGGCCAACGTCCTGACTTTC.

This chain connects TRBV30 to TRBJ1-6; 8 nucleotides match TRBD1. The J segment lost 9 bases and the V segment lost 3 bases, leaving 4 bases of the junction unmatched. CDR1 and CDR2 from the germline V gene are GTSNPN and SVGIG (reference sequence). The CDR3 totals 13 residues. CDR3 residues: CAWRGTGASPLHF. CDR3 DNA sequence: TGTGCCTGGAGGGGGACAGGAGCTTCACCCCTCCACTTT.

This clone appeared a few times. This chain uses TRBV14 with TRBJ2-1; 8 bases align to TRBD2. This CDR3 is 13 amino acids long. Germline CDR1 and CDR2: SGHDN and FVKESK. J lost 15 bases, V lost 5 bases, and 12 bases had no gene match. DNA for the CDR3: TGTGCCAGCAGCTTCTCGGTTTCCGGGACTAGGTTCTTC. Translated: CASSFSVSGTRFF.

In its sample, this clone was seen once. The rearrangement uses TRBV14 and TRBJ1-3; no reliable D call. The ends were cut back, 4 bases at V and 7 bases at J, with 17 bases in the middle. Per the germline V gene, CDR1 is SGHDN and CDR2 is FVKESK. The CDR3 contains 15 residues. DNA of the CDR3: TGTGCCAGCAGCCTCATGGACGGAGGTGGGAACACCATATATTTT. As protein: CASSLMDGGGNTIYF.

The chain carries TRBV27 and TRBJ1-1; perhaps TRBD1 as D (5 bases). V dropped 4 bases and J dropped 4 bases, with 16 bases sitting between them. CDR1 and CDR2 from the germline V gene are MNHEY and SMNVEV (reference sequence). The CDR3 is made up of 15 amino acids. Here the CDR3 reads CASSSDRVSPTEAFF. In DNA, the CDR3 is TGTGCCAGCAGTTCCGACAGAGTATCCCCCACTGAAGCTTTCTTT.

The chain uses TRBV12-3 or TRBV12-4 and TRBJ1-2, with 9 bases matching TRBD1. J was trimmed by 6 bases and V by 5 bases; bases with no gene match: 4. This CDR3 has 13 residues. The CDR3: CASSRTGGDGYTF. CDR3 in DNA: TGTGCCAGCAGTCGAACAGGGGGCGATGGCTACACCTTC.

The gene calls are TRBV5-4 and TRBJ2-5, with TRBD2 identical over 8 bases. CDR1 is SGHNT, CDR2 YYREEE, per germline (reference sequence). This CDR3 has 15 amino acids. Trimming took 2 bases from V and 5 from J; bases not matched to a gene: 8. The CDR3 is CASSFGAGARETQYF. CDR3 nucleotide sequence: TGTGCCAGCAGCTTTGGAGCGGGGGCCCGGGAGACCCAGTACTTC.

In DNA form, the CDR3 reads TGTGCCAGCAGTGAAGCCGCCGGCAGGGGCTTTCTGGAGACCCAGTACTTC. Residues: CASSEAAGRGFLETQYF. The genes are TRBV6-1 and TRBJ2-5; D perhaps matches TRBD1 (6 bases). The V end lost 0 bases, the J end lost 5 bases, and 19 bases lay between the germline ends. From germline, CDR1 is MNHNS and CDR2 SASEGT. The CDR3 sequence is 17 residues long.

V and J are TRBV10-1 and TRBJ1-2; D ambiguous. The CDR3 is made up of 13 amino acids. With 7 bases removed from V and 4 bases from J, the gap between germline ends came to 13 bases. Germline CDR1 WNHNN, CDR2 SYGVQD (reference sequence). The CDR3 bases are TGCGCCAGCATTAAACTCGGAGGCTATGGCTACACCTTC. It yields the protein CASIKLGGYGYTF.

The rearrangement links TRBV7-3 to TRBJ2-1, with a possible D match to TRBD2 (6 bases). This CDR3 is built from 16 residues. V lost 4 bases and J 7 bases, leaving 20 bases between the germline ends. Germline V CDR1 and CDR2: SGHTA, FQGTGA. The CDR3 loop reads CASSSLPRGSNNEQFF. DNA of the CDR3: TGTGCCAGCAGCTCCCTTCCCCGGGGGTCAAATAATGAGCAGTTCTTC.

The genes are TRBV7-2 and TRBJ2-7; no clear D gene. CDR1 SGHTA and CDR2 FQGNSA come from the germline V gene. The CDR3 totals 12 residues. V lost 2 bases and J 2 bases, leaving 4 bases between the germline ends. In DNA form, the CDR3 reads TGTGCCAGCAGCTTATCCACCTACGAGCAGTACTTC. As protein: CASSLSTYEQYF.

V gene TRBV27 combines with J gene TRBJ1-2; no clear D gene. CDR3 length: 15 residues. From germline, CDR1 is MNHEY and CDR2 SMNVEV (reference sequence). Trimming took 1 base from V and 5 from J, leaving 14 bases between them. The DNA for the CDR3 is TGTGCCAGCAGTTTATTCGGGGTAGGAGGGTATGGCTACACCTTC. Its protein is CASSLFGVGGYGYTF.

This clone showed up just a few times. V and J are TRBV28 and TRBJ1-2; 10 positions match TRBD1. The CDR3 is 13 residues long. The germline gives CDR1 MDHEN, CDR2 SYDVKM. The trim removed 6 bases at V and 8 bases at J, leaving 6 bases unmatched. The CDR3 reads CASRRQGAGGYTF. The DNA of the CDR3 is TGTGCCAGCAGACGACAGGGGGCCGGCGGCTACACCTTC.